This T cell receptor (beta chain) is drawn from a study of T cell responses to AZD1222 COVID-19 vaccine. Whole-study findings and limits: Spike-specific TCRs gained breadth and depth after people received two AZD1222 doses. Donors were chiefly white British, with a greater number of females, and clonal diversity was perhaps underestimated. Unmutated variant regions are reportedly targeted by nearly half of spike-specific TCRs.

CDR3 length: 13 residues. The V end lost 4 bases, the J end lost 8 bases, and 12 bases lay between the germline ends. Only in-frame clones appear in the TCRdb table, and some are missing; sequencing was by immunoSEQ multiplex PCR. The sample shows around 89,000 clones, roughly 93% of them seen only once. Concerning this clone itself: Its specificity is unknown.

The rearrangement joins TRBV12-3 or TRBV12-4 to TRBJ2-1, with D possibly being TRBD2 (6 bases). The input for sequencing was peripheral blood, taken on day 0 of AZD1222 vaccination. This TCR was sampled from an adult in good health. The CDR3 coding sequence is TGTGCCAGCAGTTCCATATGGGGGGATGAGCAGTTCTTC. It codes for CASSSIWGDEQFF.